This TCR beta chain stems from a study of blood T cell repertoires in COVID-19. Trimming stripped 0 bases from V and 3 bases from J, with 9 bases between. The CDR3 consists of 15 residues. Germline values: CDR1 KGHSH, CDR2 LQKENI. Seattle's enrolled individuals joined amid active infection and were then monitored longitudinally. TCRdb keeps only in-frame clones here, not all; method: immunoSEQ multiplex PCR. Among 200,000 to 250,000 clones, 85% to 90% were seen once, and the ten largest hold about 10%. Sequenced material: peripheral blood. The receptor's source is a woman aged 45-60 years with COVID-19, enrolled during active disease. The rearrangement links TRBV18 to TRBJ1-5, with D unclear. CDR3 DNA: TGTGCCAGCTCACCACCGGGCGGGAACAATCAGCCCCAGCATTTT. Its protein product is CASSPPGGNNQPQHF.